A single sample is the source of the 21 T cell receptor beta chains below, sequenced in a study of blood T cell repertoires in COVID-19. Sequencing was performed with immunoSEQ multiplex PCR; in TCRdb, only in-frame clones are kept and a portion is missing. The sample yields 70,000 to 80,000 clones, over 70% seen once. Sequenced sample: peripheral blood. These receptors came from a human donor in a cohort sampled during active COVID-19.

The gene calls are TRBV7-6 and TRBJ2-3; TRBD2 matches at 15 bases. Germline V gene sequence: CDR1 SGHVS, CDR2 FNYEAQ. V shed 4 bases, J shed 7 bases, and the junction held 12 bases outside the gene matches. The CDR3 contains 18 residues. The DNA for the CDR3 is TGTGCCAGCAGCTCTTTCCGGACTAGCGGGGGGGCCTGGAATACGCAGTATTTT. Translating it yields CASSSFRTSGGAWNTQYF.

V and J are TRBV5-5 and TRBJ2-2, with 10 bases that match TRBD2. This CDR3 has 16 amino acids. CDR1 SGHKS and CDR2 YYEKEE come from the germline V gene (reference sequence). Trimming took 0 bases from V and 11 from J; bases not matched to a gene: 10. This CDR3 reads CASSLAGSSGSGELFF. The CDR3 coding sequence is TGTGCCAGCAGCTTGGCCGGTTCTAGCGGGAGTGGAGAGCTGTTTTTT. The full variable domain, with the rest looked up from reference TRBV5-5 and TRBJ2-2, is DAGVTQSPTHLIKTRGQQVTLRCSPISGHKSVSWYQQVLGQGPQFIFQYYEKEERGRGNFPDRFSARQFPNYSSELNVNALLLGDSALYLCASSLAGSSGSGELFFGEGSRLTVL.

The rearrangement links TRBV5-1 to TRBJ1-4, with no clear D. This CDR3 region has 14 residues. CDR1 SGHRS and CDR2 YFSETQ come from the germline V gene. Trimming took off 4 bases at V and 5 bases at J, with 12 bases between the two ends. The CDR3 loop is CASSRLGGNEKLFF. CDR3 coding DNA: TGCGCCAGCAGCAGATTGGGAGGGAATGAAAAACTGTTTTTT.

The chain combines TRBV18 with TRBJ2-7; 9 positions match TRBD1. Germline V gene sequence: CDR1 KGHSH, CDR2 LQKENI. J lost 4 bases, V lost 3 bases, and 7 bases had no gene match. This CDR3 comprises 15 residues. Here the CDR3 reads CASSPSGTGFYEQYF. The CDR3 coding sequence is TGTGCCAGCTCACCTTCCGGGACAGGGTTTTACGAGCAGTACTTC.

The chain is built from TRBV7-9 and TRBJ2-1, with 8 bases aligning to TRBD1. V shed 5 bases and J 9 bases; nucleotides not matched to a gene: 6. The CDR3 spans 13 residues. Germline V gene sequence: CDR1 SEHNR, CDR2 FQNEAQ (reference sequence). CDR3 region: CASSVDRASEQFF. Here the CDR3 DNA reads TGTGCCAGCAGCGTGGACAGGGCAAGTGAGCAGTTCTTC. Based on the CDR3 plus reference TRBV7-9 and TRBJ2-1, the full variable domain is DTGVSQNPRHKITKRGQNVTFRCDPISEHNRLYWYRQTLGQGPEFLTYFQNEAQLEKSRLLSDRFSAERPKGSFSTLEIQRTEQGDSAMYLCASSVDRASEQFFGPGTRLTVL.

V and J are TRBV19 and TRBJ2-1; the match to TRBD1 covers 8 bases. V shed 2 bases and J 8 bases; nucleotides not matched to a gene: 11. CDR1 is LNHDA, CDR2 SQIVND, per germline (reference sequence). The CDR3 is 16 residues long. The CDR3 sequence is CASSISGAGGRDEQFF. The CDR3 DNA sequence: TGTGCCAGTAGTATAAGTGGCGCAGGGGGCAGGGATGAGCAGTTCTTC.

V is TRBV11-3 and J is TRBJ2-2; 7 positions match TRBD2. The CDR3 length is 15 residues. J lost 3 bases, V lost 1 base, and 2 bases had no gene match. In germline, CDR1 is SGHNT, CDR2 YENEEA. As DNA, the CDR3 is TGTGCCAGCAGCTTAGCTAGCGGATACACCGGGGAGCTGTTTTTT. Its translation is CASSLASGYTGELFF.

V usage is TRBV11-3 and J usage is TRBJ2-1; 11 bases are a match to TRBD2. V lost 0 bases and J lost 6; bases outside the gene matches: 7. Germline V gene lookup returns CDR1 SGHNT and CDR2 YENEEA. The CDR3 has 17 residues. CDR3 in amino acids: CASSLDNLAGGINEQFF. CDR3 coding DNA: TGTGCCAGCAGCTTAGATAACCTAGCGGGAGGAATCAATGAGCAGTTCTTC.

This clone was counted a few times. The chain uses TRBV4-3 and TRBJ2-3; possibly TRBD2 for D (7 bases). Trimming cost V 4 bases and J 2 bases, with 13 bases left between them. Germline loops: CDR1 LGHNA, CDR2 YSLEER. The CDR3 runs to 15 residues. The CDR3 nucleotides read TGCGCCAGCAGCCGGCCTGGGGGGGCCACAGATACGCAGTATTTT. Its translation: CASSRPGGATDTQYF.

The chain is built from TRBV2 and TRBJ2-5, with TRBD1 matching over 7 bases. V gave up 7 bases and J gave up 5 bases; unmatched junction bases: 7. The CDR3 spans 13 residues. Germline CDR1 is SNHLY and CDR2 is FYNNEI. DNA for the CDR3: TGTGCCAGCACGGGACAGCTAGGGGAGACCCAGTACTTC. It is translated as CASTGQLGETQYF.

The rearrangement links TRBV14 to TRBJ1-2, with 7 bases aligning to TRBD1. Germline values: CDR1 SGHDN, CDR2 FVKESK. CDR3 size: 13 residues. V shed 5 bases, J shed 11 bases, and the junction held 11 bases outside the gene matches. CDR3 nucleotides: TGTGCCAGCAGCGCGGGACAGAAATTTGGTTACACCTTC. Protein sequence: CASSAGQKFGYTF.

V gene TRBV18 combines with J gene TRBJ2-3; D remains ambiguous. CDR1 and CDR2 (germline): KGHSH, LQKENI. V was clipped by 3 bases and J by 6 bases, with 7 bases between them. The CDR3 spans 12 residues. The CDR3 DNA is TGTGCCAGCTCACCGGCGGAGGATACGCAGTATTTT. Residues: CASSPAEDTQYF.

V and J are TRBV7-9 and TRBJ2-1; possible D gene TRBD1, 5 bases. Germline V gives CDR1 SEHNR, CDR2 FQNEAQ (reference sequence). V lost 1 base, J lost 6 bases, and 19 bases lay in between. This CDR3 is built from 17 residues. The CDR3 region is CASSLGMGLSGGNEQFF. Written as DNA, the CDR3 is TGTGCCAGCAGCTTAGGGATGGGGCTATCGGGTGGCAATGAGCAGTTCTTC.

This chain's CDR3 is CASSGDRALVRGYTF. The CDR3, as DNA: TGTGCCAGCAGCGGCGACAGGGCCTTAGTGCGTGGCTACACCTTC. The chain carries TRBV5-6 and TRBJ1-2, with TRBD1 identical over 7 bases. The CDR3 extends over 15 amino acids. Trimming at V came to 4 bases and at J to 7 bases, leaving 13 bases not matched to a gene. Germline V gene data show CDR1 as SGHDT and CDR2 as YYEEEE.

J is TRBJ1-1 and V is TRBV9; D is ambiguous. Trimming shortened V by 1 base and J by 4 bases, and 8 bases separated the two germline ends. Germline V gives CDR1 SGDLS, CDR2 YYNGEE. The CDR3 is 13 residues long. The CDR3 region has the DNA TGTGCCAGCAGCGTACAAGCGGCCACTGAAGCTTTCTTT. Translated: CASSVQAATEAFF.

This clone was observed a few times. The rearrangement uses TRBV7-9 and TRBJ2-7, with 11 bases aligning to TRBD1. V was pared by 4 bases and J by 3 bases, with 8 bases of the junction left unmatched. The germline gives CDR1 SEHNR, CDR2 FQNEAQ (reference sequence). The CDR3 loop spans 16 amino acids. The CDR3 here is CASSSQDRGPLYEQYF. The CDR3 bases are TGTGCCAGCAGCTCCCAGGACAGGGGGCCCCTCTACGAGCAGTACTTC.

This clone was seen a handful of times. V is TRBV5-1 and J is TRBJ1-5, with 10 bases lining up with TRBD1. CDR1 SGHRS and CDR2 YFSETQ come from the germline V gene. V shed 4 bases, J shed 2 bases, and the junction held 6 bases outside the gene matches. CDR3 size: 16 residues. As DNA, the CDR3 is TGCGCCAGCAGCACGGGACAGGGGTCTCGCAATCAGCCCCAGCATTTT. Protein sequence: CASSTGQGSRNQPQHF.

The table lists this clone with a few counts. V is TRBV11-2 and J is TRBJ2-5; D gene unclear. Germline V gives CDR1 SGHAT, CDR2 FQNNGV. Between the trimmed V and J ends, which lost 6 bases and 1 base, there was a span of 9 bases. This CDR3 contains 13 residues. The CDR3 region has the DNA TGTGCCAGCAGATCTACGCGCCAAGAGACCCAGTACTTC. Translation: CASRSTRQETQYF. The whole variable domain, filled in from reference TRBV11-2 and TRBJ2-5, reads EAGVAQSPRYKIIEKRQSVAFWCNPISGHATLYWYQQILGQGPKLLIQFQNNGVVDDSQLPKDRFSAERLKGVDSTLKIQPAKLEDSAVYLCASRSTRQETQYFGPGTRLLVL.

The chain links TRBV18 to TRBJ1-2, with 7 bases that match TRBD1. The germline V gene has CDR1 KGHSH and CDR2 LQKENI. The trim removed 5 bases at V and 1 base at J, leaving 19 bases unmatched. This CDR3 is 19 amino acids long. The CDR3 region has the DNA TGTGCCAGCTCAAGTACAGGGGCGCGTCTCCTCAAAGATAACTATGGCTACACCTTC. Amino acids: CASSSTGARLLKDNYGYTF.

The chain uses TRBV6-5 and TRBJ1-6, with D possibly being TRBD1 (6 bases). Trimming stripped 11 bases from V and 6 bases from J, with 20 bases between. The CDR3 is 15 residues long. The germline V gene has CDR1 MNHEY and CDR2 SVGAGI. The CDR3 DNA reads as TGTGCCGCTAAAGAGTCACAGGGATTTAATTCACCCCTCCACTTT. It yields the protein CAAKESQGFNSPLHF.

This CDR3 is CASSRHLDRGDYGYTF. CDR3 sequence (DNA): TGTGCCAGCAGTCGTCATCTGGACAGGGGGGACTATGGCTACACCTTC. The V call is TRBV5-6, the J call TRBJ1-2, with 10 bases fitting TRBD1. CDR3 size: 16 residues. Germline V gives CDR1 SGHDT, CDR2 YYEEEE. J was trimmed by 3 bases and V by 5 bases; bases with no gene match: 10.